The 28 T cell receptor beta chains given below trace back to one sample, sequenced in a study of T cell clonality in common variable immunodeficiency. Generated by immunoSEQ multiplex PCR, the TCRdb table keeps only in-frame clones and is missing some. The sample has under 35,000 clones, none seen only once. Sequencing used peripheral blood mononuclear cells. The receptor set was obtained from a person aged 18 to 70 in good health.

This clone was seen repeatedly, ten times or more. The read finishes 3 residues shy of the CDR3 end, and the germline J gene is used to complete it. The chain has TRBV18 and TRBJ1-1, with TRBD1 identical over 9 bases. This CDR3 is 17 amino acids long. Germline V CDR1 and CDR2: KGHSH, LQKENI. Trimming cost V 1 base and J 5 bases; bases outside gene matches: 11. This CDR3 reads CASSPRMTGGSGTEAFF. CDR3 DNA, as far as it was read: TGTGCCAGCTCACCACGAATGACAGGGGGATCGGGTACTGAA.

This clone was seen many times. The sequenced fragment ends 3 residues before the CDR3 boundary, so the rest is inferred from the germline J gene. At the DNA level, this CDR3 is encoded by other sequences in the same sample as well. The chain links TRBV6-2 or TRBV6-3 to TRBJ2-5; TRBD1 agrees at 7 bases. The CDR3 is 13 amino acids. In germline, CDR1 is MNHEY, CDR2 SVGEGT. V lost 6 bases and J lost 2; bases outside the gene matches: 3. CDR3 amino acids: CASSRDRQETQYF. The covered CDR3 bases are TGTGCCAGCAGCCGGGACAGACAAGAGACC.

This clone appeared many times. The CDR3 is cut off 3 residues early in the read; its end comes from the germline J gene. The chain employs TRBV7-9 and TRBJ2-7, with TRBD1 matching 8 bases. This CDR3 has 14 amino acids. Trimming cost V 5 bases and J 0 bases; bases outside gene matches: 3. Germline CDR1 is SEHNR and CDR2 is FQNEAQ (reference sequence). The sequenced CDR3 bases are TGTGCCAGCAGCCCCCAGGGGGCCTCCTACGAG. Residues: CASSPQGASYE. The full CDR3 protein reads CASSPQGASYEQYF.

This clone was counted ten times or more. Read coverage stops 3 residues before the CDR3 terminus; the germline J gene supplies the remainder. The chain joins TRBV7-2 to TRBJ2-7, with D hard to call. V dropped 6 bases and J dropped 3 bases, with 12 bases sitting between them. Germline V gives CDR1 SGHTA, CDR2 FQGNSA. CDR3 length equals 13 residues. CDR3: CASRLTNFYEQYF. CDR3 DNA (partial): TGTGCCAGCAGGCTTACGAACTTCTACGAG.

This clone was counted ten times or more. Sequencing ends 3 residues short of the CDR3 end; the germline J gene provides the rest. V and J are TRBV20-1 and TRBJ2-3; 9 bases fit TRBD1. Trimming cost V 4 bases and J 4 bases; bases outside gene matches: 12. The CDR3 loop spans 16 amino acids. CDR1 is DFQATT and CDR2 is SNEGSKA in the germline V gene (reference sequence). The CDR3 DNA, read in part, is TGCAGTGCTATATATTTTGCGGGACAGGGTGCAGATACG. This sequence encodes CSAIYFAGQGADT. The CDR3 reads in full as CSAIYFAGQGADTQYF.

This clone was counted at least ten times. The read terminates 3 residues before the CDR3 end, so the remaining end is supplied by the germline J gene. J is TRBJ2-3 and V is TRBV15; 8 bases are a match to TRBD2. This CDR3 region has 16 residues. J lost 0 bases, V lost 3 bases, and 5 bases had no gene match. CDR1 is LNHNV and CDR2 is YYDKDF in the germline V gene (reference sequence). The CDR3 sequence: CATSRPSGRSTDTQYF. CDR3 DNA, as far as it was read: TGTGCCACCAGCAGGCCTAGCGGGCGCAGCACAGATACG.

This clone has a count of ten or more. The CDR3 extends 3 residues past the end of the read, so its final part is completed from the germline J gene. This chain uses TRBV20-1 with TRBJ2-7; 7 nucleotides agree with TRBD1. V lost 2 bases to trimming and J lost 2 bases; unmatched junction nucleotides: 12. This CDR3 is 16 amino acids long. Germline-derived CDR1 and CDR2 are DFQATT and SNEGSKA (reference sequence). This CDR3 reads CSARKPGQKKTYEQYF. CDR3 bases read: TGCAGTGCTAGAAAGCCGGGACAGAAAAAAACCTACGAG.

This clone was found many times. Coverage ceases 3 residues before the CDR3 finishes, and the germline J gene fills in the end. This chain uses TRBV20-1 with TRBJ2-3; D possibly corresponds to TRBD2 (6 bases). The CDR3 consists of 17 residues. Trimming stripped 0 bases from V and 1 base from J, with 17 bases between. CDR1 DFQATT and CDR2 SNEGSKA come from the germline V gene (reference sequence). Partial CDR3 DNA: TGCAGTGCTAGAGATCCGGCAACCTCTAGCGGCACAGATACG. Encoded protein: CSARDPATSSGTDT. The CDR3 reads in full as CSARDPATSSGTDTQYF.

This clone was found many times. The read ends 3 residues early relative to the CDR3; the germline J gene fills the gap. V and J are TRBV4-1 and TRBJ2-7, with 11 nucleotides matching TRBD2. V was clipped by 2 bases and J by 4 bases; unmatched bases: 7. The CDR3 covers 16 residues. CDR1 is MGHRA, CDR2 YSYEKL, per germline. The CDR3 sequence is CASSQISGGAAYEQYF. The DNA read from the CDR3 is TGCGCCAGCAGCCAAATTAGCGGGGGGGCTGCATACGAG.

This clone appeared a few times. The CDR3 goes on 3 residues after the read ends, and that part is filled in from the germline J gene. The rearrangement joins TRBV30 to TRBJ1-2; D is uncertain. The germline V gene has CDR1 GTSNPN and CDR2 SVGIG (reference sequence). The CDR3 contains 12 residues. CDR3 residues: CAWMRDTDTYTF. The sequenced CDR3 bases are TGTGCCTGGATGCGGGATACAGATACC.

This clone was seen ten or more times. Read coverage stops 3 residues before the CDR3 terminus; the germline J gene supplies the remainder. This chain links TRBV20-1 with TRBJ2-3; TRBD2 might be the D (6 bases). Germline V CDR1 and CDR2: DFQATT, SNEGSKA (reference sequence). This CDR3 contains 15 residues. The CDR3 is CSARVGGGPAETQYF. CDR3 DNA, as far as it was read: TGCAGTGCTAGAGTCGGGGGTGGGCCCGCGGAGACG.

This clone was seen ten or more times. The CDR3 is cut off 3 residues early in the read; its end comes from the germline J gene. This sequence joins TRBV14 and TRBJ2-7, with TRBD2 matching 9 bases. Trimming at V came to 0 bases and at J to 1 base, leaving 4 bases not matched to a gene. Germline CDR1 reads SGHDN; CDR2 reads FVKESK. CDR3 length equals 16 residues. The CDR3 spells CASSQDLLAGSYEQYF. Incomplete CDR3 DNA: TGTGCCAGCAGCCAAGATCTTCTAGCGGGATCCTACGAG.

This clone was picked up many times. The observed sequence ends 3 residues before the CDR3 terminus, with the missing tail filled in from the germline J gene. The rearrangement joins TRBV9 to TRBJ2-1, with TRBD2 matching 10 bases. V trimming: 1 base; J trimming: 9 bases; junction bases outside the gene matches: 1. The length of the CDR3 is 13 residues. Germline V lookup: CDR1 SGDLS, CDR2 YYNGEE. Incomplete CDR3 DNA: TGTGCCAGCAGCGTATCTAGCGGGGGTGAG. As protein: CASSVSSGGE. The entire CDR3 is CASSVSSGGEQFF.

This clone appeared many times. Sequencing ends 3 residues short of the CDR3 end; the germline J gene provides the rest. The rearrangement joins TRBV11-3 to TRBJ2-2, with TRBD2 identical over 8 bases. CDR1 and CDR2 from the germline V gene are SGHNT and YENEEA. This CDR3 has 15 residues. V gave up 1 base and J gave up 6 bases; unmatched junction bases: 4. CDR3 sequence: CASSLVAGGSGELFF. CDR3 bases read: TGTGCCAGCAGCTTAGTCGCGGGAGGCTCCGGGGAG.

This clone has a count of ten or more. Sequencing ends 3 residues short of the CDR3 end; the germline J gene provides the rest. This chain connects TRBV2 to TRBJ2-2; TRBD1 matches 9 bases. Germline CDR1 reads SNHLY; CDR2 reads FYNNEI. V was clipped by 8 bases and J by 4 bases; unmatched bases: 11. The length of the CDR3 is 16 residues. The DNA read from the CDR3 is TGTGCCAGCGGAGGGACAGGGTCGATTGGCACCGGGGAG. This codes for CASGGTGSIGTGE. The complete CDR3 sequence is CASGGTGSIGTGELFF.

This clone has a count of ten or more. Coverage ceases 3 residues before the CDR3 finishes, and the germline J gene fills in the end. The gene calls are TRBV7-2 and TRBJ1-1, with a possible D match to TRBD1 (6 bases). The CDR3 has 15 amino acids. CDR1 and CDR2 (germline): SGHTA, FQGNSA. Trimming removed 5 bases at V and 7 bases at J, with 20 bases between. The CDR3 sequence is CASSGKAVVGGEAFF. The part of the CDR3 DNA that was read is TGTGCCAGCAGCGGAAAGGCGGTGGTAGGGGGTGAA.

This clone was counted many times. CDR3 sequence reads: CASSLRASTGELFF. The covered CDR3 bases are TGTGCCAGCAGCTTAAGGGCCAGCACCGGGGAG. The chain links TRBV7-8 to TRBJ2-2; the D is unclear. From the germline J gene comes the end of the CDR3, since the read stops 3 residues before it. Trimming removed 2 bases from V and 4 bases from J, with 8 bases in between. This CDR3 has 14 residues. Germline V gene lookup returns CDR1 SGHVS and CDR2 FQNEAQ.

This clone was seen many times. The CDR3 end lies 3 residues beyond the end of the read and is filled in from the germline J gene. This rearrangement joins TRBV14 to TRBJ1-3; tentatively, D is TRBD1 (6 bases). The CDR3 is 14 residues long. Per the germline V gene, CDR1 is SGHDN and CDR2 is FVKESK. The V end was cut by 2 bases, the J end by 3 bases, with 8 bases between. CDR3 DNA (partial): TGTGCCAGCAGCCAACCAGGGGTTGGAAACACC. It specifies CASSQPGVGNT. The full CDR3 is CASSQPGVGNTIYF.

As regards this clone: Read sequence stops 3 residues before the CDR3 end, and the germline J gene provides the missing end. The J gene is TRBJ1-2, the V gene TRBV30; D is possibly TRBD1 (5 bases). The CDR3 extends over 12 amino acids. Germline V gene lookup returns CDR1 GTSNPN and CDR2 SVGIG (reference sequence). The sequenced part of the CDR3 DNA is TGTGCCTGGAGACAGGCGGGGGATACC. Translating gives CAWRQAGDT. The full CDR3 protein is CAWRQAGDTYTF.

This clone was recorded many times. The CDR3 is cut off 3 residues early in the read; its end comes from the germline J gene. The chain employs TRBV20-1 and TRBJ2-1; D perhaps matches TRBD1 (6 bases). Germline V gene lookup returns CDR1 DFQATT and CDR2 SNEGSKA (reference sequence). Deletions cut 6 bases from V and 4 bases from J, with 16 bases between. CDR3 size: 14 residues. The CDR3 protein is CSATGTLTYNEQFF. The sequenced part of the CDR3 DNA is TGCAGTGCCACTGGGACACTTACTTACAATGAG.

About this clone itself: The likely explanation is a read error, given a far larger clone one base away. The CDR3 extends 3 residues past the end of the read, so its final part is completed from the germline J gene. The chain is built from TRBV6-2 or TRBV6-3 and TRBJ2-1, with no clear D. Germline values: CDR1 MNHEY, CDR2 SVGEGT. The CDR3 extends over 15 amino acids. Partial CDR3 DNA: TGTGACAGCAGTTTCGACTCCGCGGAGTACAATGAG. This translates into CDSSFDSAEYNE. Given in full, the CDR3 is CDSSFDSAEYNEQFF.

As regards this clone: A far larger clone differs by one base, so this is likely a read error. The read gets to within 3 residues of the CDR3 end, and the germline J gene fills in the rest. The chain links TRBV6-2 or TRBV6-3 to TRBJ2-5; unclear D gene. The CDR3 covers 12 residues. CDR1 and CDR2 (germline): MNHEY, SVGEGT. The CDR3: CASRYFRETQYF. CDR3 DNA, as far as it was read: TGTGCCAGCAGGTACTTCAGGGAGACC.

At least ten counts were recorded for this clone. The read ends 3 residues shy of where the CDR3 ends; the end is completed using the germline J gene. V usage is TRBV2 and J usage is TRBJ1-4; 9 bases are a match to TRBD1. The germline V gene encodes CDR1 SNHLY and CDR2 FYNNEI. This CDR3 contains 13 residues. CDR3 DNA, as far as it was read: TGTGCCAGTGTGGGGGACAGGGCGCAAGAA. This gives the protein CASVGDRAQE. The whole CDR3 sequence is CASVGDRAQELFF.

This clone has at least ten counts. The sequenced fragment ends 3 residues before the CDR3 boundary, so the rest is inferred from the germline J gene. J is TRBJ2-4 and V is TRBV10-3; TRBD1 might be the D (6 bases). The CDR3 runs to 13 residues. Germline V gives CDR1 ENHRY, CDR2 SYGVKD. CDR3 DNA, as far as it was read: TGTGCCATTGCCAGGGGTTTAAAAGAGACT. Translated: CAIARGLKET. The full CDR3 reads CAIARGLKETQYF.

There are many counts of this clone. The CDR3 sequence is CASSSTGQETQYF. Incomplete CDR3 DNA: TGTGCCAGCAGCTCGACAGGGCAAGAGACC. The chain is built from TRBV7-2 and TRBJ2-5, with 7 bases that match TRBD1. The CDR3 goes on 3 residues after the read ends, and that part is filled in from the germline J gene. This CDR3 has 13 residues. J was trimmed by 2 bases and V by 4 bases; bases with no gene match: 1. Germline loops: CDR1 SGHTA, CDR2 FQGNSA.

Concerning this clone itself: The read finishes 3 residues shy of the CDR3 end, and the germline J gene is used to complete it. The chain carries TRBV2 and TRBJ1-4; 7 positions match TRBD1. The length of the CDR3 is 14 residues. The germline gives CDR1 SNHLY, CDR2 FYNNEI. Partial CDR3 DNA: TGTGCCAGCAGTCCCGGGACAGTTTGGTCACCA. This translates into CASSPGTVWSP. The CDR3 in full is CASSPGTVWSPLFF.

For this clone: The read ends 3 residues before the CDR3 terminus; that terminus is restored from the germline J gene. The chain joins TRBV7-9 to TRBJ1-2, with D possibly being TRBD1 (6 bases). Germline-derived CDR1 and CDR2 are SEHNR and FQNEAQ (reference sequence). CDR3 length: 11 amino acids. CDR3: CASQGWYDYTF. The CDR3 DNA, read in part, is TGTGCCAGTCAGGGGTGGTACGAC.

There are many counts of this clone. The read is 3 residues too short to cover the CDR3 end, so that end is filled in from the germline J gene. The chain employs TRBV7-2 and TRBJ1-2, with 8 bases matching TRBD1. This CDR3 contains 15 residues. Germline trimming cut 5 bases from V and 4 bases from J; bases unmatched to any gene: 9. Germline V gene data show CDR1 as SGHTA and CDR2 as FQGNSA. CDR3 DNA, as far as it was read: TGTGCCAGCAGCGCCCACAGGGGGGCAAGCTATGGC. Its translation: CASSAHRGASYG. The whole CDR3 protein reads CASSAHRGASYGYTF.